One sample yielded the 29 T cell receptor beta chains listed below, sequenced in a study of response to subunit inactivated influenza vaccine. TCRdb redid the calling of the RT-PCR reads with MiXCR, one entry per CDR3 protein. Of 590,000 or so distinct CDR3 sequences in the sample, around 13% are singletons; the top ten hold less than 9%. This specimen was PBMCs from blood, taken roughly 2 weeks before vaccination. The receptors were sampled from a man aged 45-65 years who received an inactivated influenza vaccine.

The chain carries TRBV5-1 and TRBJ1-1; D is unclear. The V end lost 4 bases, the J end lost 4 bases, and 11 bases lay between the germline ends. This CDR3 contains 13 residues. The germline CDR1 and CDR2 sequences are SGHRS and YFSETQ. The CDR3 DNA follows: TGCGCCAGCAGCCGAGACATGCCCACTGAAGCTTTCTTT. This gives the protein CASSRDMPTEAFF. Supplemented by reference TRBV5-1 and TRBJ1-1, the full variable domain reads KAGVTQTPRYLIKTRGQQVTLSCSPISGHRSVSWYQQTPGQGLQFLFEYFSETQRNKGNFPGRFSGRQFSNSRSEMNVSTLELGDSALYLCASSRDMPTEAFFGQGTRLTVV.

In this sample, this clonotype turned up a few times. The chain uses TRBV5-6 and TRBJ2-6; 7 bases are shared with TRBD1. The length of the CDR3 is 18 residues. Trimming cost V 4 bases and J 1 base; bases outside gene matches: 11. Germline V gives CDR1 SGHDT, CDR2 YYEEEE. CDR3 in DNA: TGTGCCAGCAGCAGAGGGACAGATTATTTTTCTGGGGCCAACGTCCTGACTTTC. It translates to CASSRGTDYFSGANVLTF.

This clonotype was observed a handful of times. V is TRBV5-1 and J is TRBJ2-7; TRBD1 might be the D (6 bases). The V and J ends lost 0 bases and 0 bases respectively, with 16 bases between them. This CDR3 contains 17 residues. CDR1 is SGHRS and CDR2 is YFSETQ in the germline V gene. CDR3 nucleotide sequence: TGCGCCAGCAGCTTGGCTAGACAGGCCCTGAGCTCCTACGAGCAGTACTTC. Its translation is CASSLARQALSSYEQYF.

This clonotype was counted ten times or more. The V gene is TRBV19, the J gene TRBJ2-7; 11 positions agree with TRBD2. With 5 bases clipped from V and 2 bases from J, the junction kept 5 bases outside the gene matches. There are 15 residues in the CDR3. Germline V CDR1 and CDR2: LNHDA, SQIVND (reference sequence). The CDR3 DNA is TGTGCCAGTAGTCCGGGACTAGCGGAAACCTACGAGCAGTACTTC. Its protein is CASSPGLAETYEQYF.

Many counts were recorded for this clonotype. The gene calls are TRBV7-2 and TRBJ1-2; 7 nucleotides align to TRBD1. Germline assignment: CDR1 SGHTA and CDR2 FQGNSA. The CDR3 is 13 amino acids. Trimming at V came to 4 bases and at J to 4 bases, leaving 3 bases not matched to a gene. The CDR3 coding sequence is TGTGCCAGCAGCTCAGGGGGTTCCTATGGCTACACCTTC. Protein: CASSSGGSYGYTF. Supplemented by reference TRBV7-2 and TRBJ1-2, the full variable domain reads GAGVSQSPSNKVTEKGKDVELRCDPISGHTALYWYRQSLGQGLEFLIYFQGNSAPDKSGLPSDRFSAERTGGSVSTLTIQRTQQEDSAVYLCASSSGGSYGYTFGSGTRLTVV.

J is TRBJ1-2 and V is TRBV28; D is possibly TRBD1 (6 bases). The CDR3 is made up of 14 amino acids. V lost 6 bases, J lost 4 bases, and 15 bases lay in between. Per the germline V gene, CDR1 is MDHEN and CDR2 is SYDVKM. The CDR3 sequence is CASRDSPFLYGYTF. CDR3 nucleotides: TGTGCCAGCAGGGACAGCCCCTTTCTCTATGGCTACACCTTC.

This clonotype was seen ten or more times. The CDR3 reads CASSLVGGSSTDTQYF. CDR3 DNA: TGTGCCAGCAGCTTAGTAGGTGGGAGTAGCACAGATACGCAGTATTTT. This rearrangement joins TRBV7-9 to TRBJ2-3; TRBD2 might be the D (5 bases). The CDR3 spans 16 residues. Germline V gene sequence: CDR1 SEHNR, CDR2 FQNEAQ (reference sequence). V shed 1 base and J shed 0 bases, with 11 bases lying between them.

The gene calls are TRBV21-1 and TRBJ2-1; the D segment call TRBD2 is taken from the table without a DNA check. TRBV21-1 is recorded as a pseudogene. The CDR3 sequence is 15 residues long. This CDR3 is CASSPAGGLHNEQFF. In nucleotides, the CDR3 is TGTGCCAGCAGCCCGGCGGGAGGGCTCCATAATGAGCAGTTCTTC.

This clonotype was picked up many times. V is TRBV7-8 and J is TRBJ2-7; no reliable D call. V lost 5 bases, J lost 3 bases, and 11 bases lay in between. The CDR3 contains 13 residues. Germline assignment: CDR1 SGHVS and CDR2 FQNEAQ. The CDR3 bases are TGTGCCAGCAGCCCCCGACATCTCTACGAGCAGTACTTC. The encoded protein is CASSPRHLYEQYF.

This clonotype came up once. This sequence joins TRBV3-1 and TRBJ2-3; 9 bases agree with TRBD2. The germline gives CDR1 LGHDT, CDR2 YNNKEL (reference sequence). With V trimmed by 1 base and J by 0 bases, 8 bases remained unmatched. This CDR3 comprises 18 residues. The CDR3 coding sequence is TGTGCCAGCAGCCAAGCTTTGTTAGCGGGGGAAAGCACAGATACGCAGTATTTT. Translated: CASSQALLAGESTDTQYF.

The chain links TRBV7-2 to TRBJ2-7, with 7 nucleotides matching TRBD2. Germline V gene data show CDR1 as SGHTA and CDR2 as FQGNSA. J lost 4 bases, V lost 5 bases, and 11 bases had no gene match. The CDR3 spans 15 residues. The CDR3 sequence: CASSKNGGSAYEQYF. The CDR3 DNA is TGTGCCAGCAGCAAAAACGGGGGGAGTGCTTACGAGCAGTACTTC.

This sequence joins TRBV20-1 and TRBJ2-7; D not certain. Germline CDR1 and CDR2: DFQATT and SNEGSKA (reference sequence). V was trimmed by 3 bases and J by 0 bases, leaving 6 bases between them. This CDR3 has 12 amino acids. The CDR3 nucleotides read TGCAGTGCTAGTCTTGCCTCCTACGAGCAGTACTTC. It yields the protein CSASLASYEQYF.

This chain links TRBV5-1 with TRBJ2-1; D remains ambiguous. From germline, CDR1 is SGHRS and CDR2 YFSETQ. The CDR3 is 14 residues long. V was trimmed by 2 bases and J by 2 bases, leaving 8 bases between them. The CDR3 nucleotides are TGCGCCAGCAGCTTCCTCGATGCCTACAATGAGCAGTTCTTC. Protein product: CASSFLDAYNEQFF.

The DNA of the CDR3 is TGTGCCAGCAGCTTAGACAGGGTTTCCCACGAGCAGTACTTC. Translating gives CASSLDRVSHEQYF. The V call is TRBV11-1, the J call TRBJ2-7; tentative D call: TRBD1 (6 bases). The germline V gene has CDR1 SGHAT and CDR2 FQDESV (reference sequence). The CDR3 consists of 14 residues. Trimming removed 1 base from V and 5 bases from J, with 12 bases in between.

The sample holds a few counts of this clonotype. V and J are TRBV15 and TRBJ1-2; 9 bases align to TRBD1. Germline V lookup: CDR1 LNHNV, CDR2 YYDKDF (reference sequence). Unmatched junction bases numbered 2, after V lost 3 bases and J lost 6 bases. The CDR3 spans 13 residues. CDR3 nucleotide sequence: TGTGCCACCAGCAGGGACAGGGGAGATGGCTACACCTTC. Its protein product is CATSRDRGDGYTF.

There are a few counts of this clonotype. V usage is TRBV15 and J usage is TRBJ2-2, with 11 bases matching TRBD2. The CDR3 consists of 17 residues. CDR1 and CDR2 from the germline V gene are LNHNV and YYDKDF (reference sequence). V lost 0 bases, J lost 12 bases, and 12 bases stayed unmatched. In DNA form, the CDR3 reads TGTGCCACCAGCAGAGATCAGGCGCTAGCGGGAGGAGGTCAGCTGTTTTTT. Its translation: CATSRDQALAGGGQLFF.

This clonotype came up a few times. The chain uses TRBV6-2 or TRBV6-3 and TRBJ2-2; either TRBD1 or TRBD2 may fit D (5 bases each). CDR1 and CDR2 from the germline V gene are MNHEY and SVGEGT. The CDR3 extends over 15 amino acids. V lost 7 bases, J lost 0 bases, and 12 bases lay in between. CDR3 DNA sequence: TGTGCCAGCAACCGGGACGGCTCGAACACCGGGGAGCTGTTTTTT. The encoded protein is CASNRDGSNTGELFF.

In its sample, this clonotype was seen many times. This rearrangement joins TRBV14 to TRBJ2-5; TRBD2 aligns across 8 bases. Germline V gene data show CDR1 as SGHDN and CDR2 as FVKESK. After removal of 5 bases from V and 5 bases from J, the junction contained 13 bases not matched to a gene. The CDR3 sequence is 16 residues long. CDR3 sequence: CASSRGKGLAVETQYF. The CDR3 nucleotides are TGTGCCAGCAGCAGGGGAAAAGGACTAGCTGTGGAGACCCAGTACTTC. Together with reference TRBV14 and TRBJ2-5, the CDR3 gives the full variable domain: EAGVTQFPSHSVIEKGQTVTLRCDPISGHDNLYWYRRVMGKEIKFLLHFVKESKQDESGMPNNRFLAERTGGTYSTLKVQPAELEDSGVYFCASSRGKGLAVETQYFGPGTRLLVL.

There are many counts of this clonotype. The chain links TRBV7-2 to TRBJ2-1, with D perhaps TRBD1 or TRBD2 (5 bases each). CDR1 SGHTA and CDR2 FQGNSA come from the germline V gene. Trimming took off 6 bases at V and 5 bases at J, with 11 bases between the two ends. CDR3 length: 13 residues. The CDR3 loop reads CASRLGPNNEQFF. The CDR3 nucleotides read TGTGCCAGCAGATTGGGACCAAACAATGAGCAGTTCTTC.

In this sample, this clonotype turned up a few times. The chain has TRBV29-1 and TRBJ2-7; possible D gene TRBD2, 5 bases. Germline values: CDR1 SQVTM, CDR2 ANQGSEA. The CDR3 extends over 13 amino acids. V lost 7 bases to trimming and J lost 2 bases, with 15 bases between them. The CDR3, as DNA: TGCAGCGCTAAAAGCGGCGGAGCCTACGAGCAGTACTTC. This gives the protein CSAKSGGAYEQYF.

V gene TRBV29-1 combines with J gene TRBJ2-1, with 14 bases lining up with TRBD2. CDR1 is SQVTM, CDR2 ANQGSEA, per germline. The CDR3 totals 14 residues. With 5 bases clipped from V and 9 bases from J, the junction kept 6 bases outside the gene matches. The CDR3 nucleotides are TGCAGCGTTCCCGGGACTAGCGGGAGTCGTGAGCAGTTCTTC. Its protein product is CSVPGTSGSREQFF.

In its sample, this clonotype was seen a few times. CDR3 residues: CASSSLAGGVAGELFF. CDR3 DNA: TGTGCCAGCAGCTCCCTAGCGGGAGGAGTCGCCGGGGAGCTGTTTTTT. This sequence joins TRBV7-9 and TRBJ2-2; TRBD2 agrees at 11 bases. Germline lookup yields CDR1 SEHNR and CDR2 FQNEAQ (reference sequence). Trimming cost V 4 bases and J 6 bases; bases outside gene matches: 7. The CDR3 contains 16 residues. The full variable domain, completed using reference TRBV7-9 and TRBJ2-2, is DTGVSQNPRHKITKRGQNVTFRCDPISEHNRLYWYRQTLGQGPEFLTYFQNEAQLEKSRLLSDRFSAERPKGSFSTLEIQRTEQGDSAMYLCASSSLAGGVAGELFFGEGSRLTVL.

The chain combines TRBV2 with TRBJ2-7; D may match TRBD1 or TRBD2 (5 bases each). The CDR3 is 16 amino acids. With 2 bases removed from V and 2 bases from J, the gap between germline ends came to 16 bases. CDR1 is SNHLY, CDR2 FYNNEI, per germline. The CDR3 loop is CASSEQVAWDPYEQYF. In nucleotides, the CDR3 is TGTGCCAGCAGTGAACAAGTCGCTTGGGACCCCTACGAGCAGTACTTC.

The CDR3 DNA reads TGTGCCAGCAGTTTAGCAGGCCAGGGGGGGACCCAGTACTTC. As protein: CASSLAGQGGTQYF. The V call is TRBV12-3 or TRBV12-4, the J call TRBJ2-5, with a possible D match to TRBD1 (7 bases). Deletions cut 0 bases from V and 7 bases from J, with 12 bases between. This CDR3 comprises 14 residues.

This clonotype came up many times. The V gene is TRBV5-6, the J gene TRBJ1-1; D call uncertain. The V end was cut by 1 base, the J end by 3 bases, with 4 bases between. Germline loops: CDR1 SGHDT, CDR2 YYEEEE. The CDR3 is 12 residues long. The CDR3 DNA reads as TGTGCCAGCAGCTTGCAAGACACTGAAGCTTTCTTT. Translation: CASSLQDTEAFF.

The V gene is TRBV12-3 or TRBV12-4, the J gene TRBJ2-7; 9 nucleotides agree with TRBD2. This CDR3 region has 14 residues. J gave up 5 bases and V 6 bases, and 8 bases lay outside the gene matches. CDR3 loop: CASRSGGGGHEQYF. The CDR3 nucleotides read TGTGCCAGCAGATCCGGCGGGGGGGGACACGAGCAGTACTTC.

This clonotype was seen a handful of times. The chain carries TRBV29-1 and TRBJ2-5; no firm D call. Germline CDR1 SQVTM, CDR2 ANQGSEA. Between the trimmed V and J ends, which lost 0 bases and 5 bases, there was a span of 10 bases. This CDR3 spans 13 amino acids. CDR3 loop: CSVEDGSWETQYF. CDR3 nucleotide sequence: TGCAGCGTTGAAGATGGCTCTTGGGAGACCCAGTACTTC.

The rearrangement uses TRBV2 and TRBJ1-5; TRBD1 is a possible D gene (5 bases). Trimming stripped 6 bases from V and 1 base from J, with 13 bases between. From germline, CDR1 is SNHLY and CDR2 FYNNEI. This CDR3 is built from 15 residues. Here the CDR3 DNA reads TGTGCCAGCAGCGTTGACAGTTTAAGCAATCAGCCCCAGCATTTT. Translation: CASSVDSLSNQPQHF.

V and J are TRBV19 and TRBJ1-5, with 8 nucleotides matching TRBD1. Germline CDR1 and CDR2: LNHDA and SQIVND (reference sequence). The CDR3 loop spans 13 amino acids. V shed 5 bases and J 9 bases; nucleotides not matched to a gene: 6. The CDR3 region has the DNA TGTGCCAGTAGTCTCCCTGGACAGGGGCCCCAGCATTTT. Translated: CASSLPGQGPQHF.